A single sample is the source of the 28 T cell receptor beta chains below, sequenced in a study of blood T cell repertoires in COVID-19. TCRdb's copy holds only in-frame clones and misses some; the assay was immunoSEQ multiplex PCR. This sample has roughly 230,000 clones, with about 87% found just once. The material sequenced was peripheral blood. Receptors were obtained from a man between 65 and 80 years old with acute or convalescent COVID-19.

The V call is TRBV2, the J call TRBJ1-2; no clear D gene. With 0 bases removed from V and 4 bases from J, the gap between germline ends came to 9 bases. Per the germline V gene, CDR1 is SNHLY and CDR2 is FYNNEI. The CDR3 covers 14 residues. Here the CDR3 DNA reads TGTGCCAGCAGTGAAGCTCGGCAGGCCTATGGCTACACCTTC. Translated, it gives CASSEARQAYGYTF.

The rearrangement links TRBV12-5 to TRBJ1-5; 11 bases fit TRBD1. J lost 3 bases, V lost 6 bases, and 7 bases had no gene match. Germline loops: CDR1 LGHNT, CDR2 FRNRAP. The CDR3 sequence is 16 residues long. The CDR3 DNA follows: TGTGCTAGTGGGGGACAGGGGGGAACCTTCAATCAGCCCCAGCATTTT. It is translated as CASGGQGGTFNQPQHF.

This clone was seen a handful of times. The chain is built from TRBV4-1 and TRBJ1-3; 7 positions match TRBD1. This CDR3 contains 17 residues. Germline loops: CDR1 MGHRA, CDR2 YSYEKL. After removal of 4 bases from V and 3 bases from J, the junction contained 12 bases not matched to a gene. CDR3 sequence reads: CASSLPEGQVLGNTIYF. In DNA form, the CDR3 reads TGCGCCAGCAGCCTCCCCGAAGGACAGGTTCTTGGAAACACCATATATTTT.

This chain connects TRBV7-9 to TRBJ1-1; the match to TRBD1 covers 9 bases. This CDR3 has 14 residues. V lost 5 bases and J lost 6; bases outside the gene matches: 7. In germline, CDR1 is SEHNR, CDR2 FQNEAQ (reference sequence). The CDR3 sequence: CASSLTGGTSEAFF. The CDR3 DNA is TGTGCCAGCAGCCTCACAGGGGGCACCTCTGAAGCTTTCTTT.

The rearrangement joins TRBV18 to TRBJ2-7, with 7 bases identical to TRBD1. Germline V gene data show CDR1 as KGHSH and CDR2 as LQKENI. CDR3 length equals 15 residues. V dropped 5 bases and J dropped 3; count of bases not matched to a gene: 10. CDR3 nucleotide sequence: TGTGCCAGCTCAACCTTCGGACAGGACGACTACGAGCAGTACTTC. Its protein is CASSTFGQDDYEQYF.

The V and J genes are TRBV27 and TRBJ1-2; no clear D. V gave up 6 bases and J gave up 9 bases, with 20 bases separating them. The CDR3 length is 14 residues. The V gene's germline CDR1 is MNHEY and CDR2 SMNVEV (reference sequence). Here the CDR3 DNA reads TGTGCCAGCAGCCCCGAACGAGGTTACCGCCGCTACACCTTC. Protein: CASSPERGYRRYTF.

The V gene is TRBV7-2, the J gene TRBJ1-1; D is ambiguous. Per germline, CDR1 SGHTA and CDR2 FQGNSA. This CDR3 region has 15 residues. Trimming took 0 bases from V and 6 from J, leaving 14 bases between them. CDR3 in DNA: TGTGCCAGCAGCTTAGCCACAGCATACGCCCCTGAAGCTTTCTTT. It yields the protein CASSLATAYAPEAFF.

This sequence joins TRBV3-1 (or the pseudogene TRBV3-2) and TRBJ1-1, with D perhaps matching TRBD1 (6 bases). V was trimmed by 1 base and J by 0 bases, leaving 15 bases between them. From germline, CDR1 is LGHDT and CDR2 YNNKEL (reference sequence). The CDR3 runs 17 residues. The CDR3 loop reads CASSQGVGQNMNTEAFF. CDR3 nucleotides: TGTGCCAGCAGCCAAGGGGTAGGACAGAACATGAACACTGAAGCTTTCTTT.

V and J are TRBV29-1 and TRBJ2-1; 7 bases align to TRBD1. The V segment lost 5 bases and the J segment 10 bases; nucleotides outside the gene matches: 14. The CDR3 has 14 amino acids. Germline CDR1 SQVTM, CDR2 ANQGSEA. CDR3 coding DNA: TGCAGCGTTCAAATAATGAGACAGGGAATCGAGCAGTTCTTC. As protein: CSVQIMRQGIEQFF.

The chain employs TRBV5-1 and TRBJ1-1; tentative D call: TRBD1 (5 bases). This CDR3 comprises 14 residues. The V gene's germline CDR1 is SGHRS and CDR2 YFSETQ. The V end was cut by 4 bases, the J end by 2 bases, with 12 bases between. Here the CDR3 DNA reads TGCGCCAGCAGCCCGACAGAACTTAACACTGAAGCTTTCTTT. Translation gives CASSPTELNTEAFF.

The chain couples TRBV6-5 to TRBJ1-3; no definite D call. Trimming took 0 bases from V and 0 from J, leaving 9 bases between them. This CDR3 has 16 amino acids. The V gene's germline CDR1 is MNHEY and CDR2 SVGAGI. The CDR3 bases are TGTGCCAGCAGTTACTCCCGAGTGCCCTCTGGAAACACCATATATTTT. Translated: CASSYSRVPSGNTIYF.

V and J are TRBV19 and TRBJ1-2; D gene uncertain. V was clipped by 5 bases and J by 6 bases, with 16 bases between them. CDR1 is LNHDA and CDR2 is SQIVND in the germline V gene (reference sequence). This CDR3 comprises 14 residues. The CDR3 region has the DNA TGTGCCAGTAGTGTGCGGGCGGGCCGGAATGGCTACACCTTC. Its translation: CASSVRAGRNGYTF.

The J gene is TRBJ2-3, the V gene TRBV20-1; 7 nucleotides line up with TRBD2. The V and J ends lost 1 base and 10 bases, in that order; junction bases with no gene match: 2. The CDR3 runs to 11 residues. Germline values: CDR1 DFQATT, CDR2 SNEGSKA (reference sequence). DNA of the CDR3: TGCAGTGCTAGAGCCCGGGGGGCGCAGTATTTT. It translates to CSARARGAQYF.

The gene calls are TRBV28 and TRBJ2-2; 8 bases match TRBD1. Trimming took 7 bases from V and 1 from J; bases not matched to a gene: 5. Germline V gene lookup returns CDR1 MDHEN and CDR2 SYDVKM. The CDR3 covers 15 residues. This CDR3 is CASKAGGRNTGELFF. The DNA of the CDR3 is TGTGCCAGCAAAGCAGGGGGCAGGAACACCGGGGAGCTGTTTTTT.

The chain joins TRBV29-1 to TRBJ2-3; TRBD2 matches at 11 bases. The length of the CDR3 is 18 residues. With V trimmed by 3 bases and J by 0 bases, 11 bases remained unmatched. Germline V gene data show CDR1 as SQVTM and CDR2 as ANQGSEA. This CDR3 is CSVDGLAGLPTSTDTQYF. The CDR3 DNA follows: TGCAGCGTTGACGGACTAGCGGGCCTGCCGACTAGCACAGATACGCAGTATTTT.

The chain carries TRBV2 and TRBJ1-2, with 9 positions matching TRBD1. V dropped 10 bases and J dropped 2; count of bases not matched to a gene: 11. The CDR3 contains 15 residues. Germline V gene data show CDR1 as SNHLY and CDR2 as FYNNEI. CDR3 sequence reads: CATTPGQGSNYGYTF. The DNA for the CDR3 is TGTGCCACCACACCGGGACAGGGATCGAACTATGGCTACACCTTC.

The V gene is TRBV5-1, the J gene TRBJ2-2; 7 nucleotides align to TRBD2. V gave up 6 bases and J gave up 7 bases; unmatched junction bases: 6. There are 13 residues in the CDR3. Germline assignment: CDR1 SGHRS and CDR2 YFSETQ. CDR3 region: CASIRGDGGELFF. DNA for the CDR3: TGCGCCAGCATTCGGGGGGACGGCGGGGAGCTGTTTTTT.

The rearrangement joins TRBV15 to TRBJ1-4, with D possibly matching TRBD1 (5 bases). The V end was cut by 3 bases, the J end by 7 bases, with 15 bases between. The germline gives CDR1 LNHNV, CDR2 YYDKDF (reference sequence). The CDR3 loop spans 15 amino acids. The CDR3 reads CATSRDIGVGEKLFF. CDR3 DNA sequence: TGTGCCACCAGCAGGGACATTGGGGTGGGTGAAAAACTGTTTTTT.

This rearrangement joins TRBV28 to TRBJ1-2; 8 positions match TRBD1. Germline V CDR1 and CDR2: MDHEN, SYDVKM. The V segment lost 6 bases and the J segment 2 bases; nucleotides outside the gene matches: 8. The CDR3 contains 15 residues. The CDR3 DNA reads as TGTGCCAGCAGCCCGCCGACAGGGGAAAACTATGGCTACACCTTC. As protein: CASSPPTGENYGYTF.

The V and J genes are TRBV6-5 and TRBJ1-2, with 7 bases aligning to TRBD1. The CDR3 has 15 amino acids. Trimming took 2 bases from V and 5 from J; bases not matched to a gene: 8. Per the germline V gene, CDR1 is MNHEY and CDR2 is SVGAGI. CDR3 bases: TGTGCCAGCAGTTACCGAGACAGGGACGTTTATGGCTACACCTTC. Translated, it gives CASSYRDRDVYGYTF.

This clone was seen a single time. The chain joins TRBV5-1 to TRBJ2-7; D unclear. Per the germline V gene, CDR1 is SGHRS and CDR2 is YFSETQ. Trimming stripped 8 bases from V and 0 bases from J, with 15 bases between. The length of the CDR3 is 14 residues. CDR3 DNA: TGCGCCAGTTGGAGAGGCGATATCTCCTACGAGCAGTACTTC. Translating gives CASWRGDISYEQYF.

This rearrangement joins TRBV28 to TRBJ1-2; 10 bases are a match to TRBD1. V trimming: 2 bases; J trimming: 4 bases; junction bases outside the gene matches: 4. Germline CDR1 is MDHEN and CDR2 is SYDVKM. The CDR3 contains 15 residues. The CDR3 reads CASSLRGQGPYGYTF. The CDR3 region has the DNA TGTGCCAGCAGTTTAAGGGGACAGGGGCCCTATGGCTACACCTTC.

This clone has just one count. DNA for the CDR3: TGCGCCAGCAGCTTCGACGGGAGCGCCTACAATGAGCAGTTCTTC. This translates into CASSFDGSAYNEQFF. The rearrangement uses TRBV5-1 and TRBJ2-1; tentatively, D is TRBD2 (6 bases). The V gene lost 2 bases and the J gene lost 2 bases, with 11 bases spanning the gap. This CDR3 comprises 15 residues. CDR1 SGHRS and CDR2 YFSETQ come from the germline V gene. Full variable domain (rest looked up from reference TRBV5-1 and TRBJ2-1): KAGVTQTPRYLIKTRGQQVTLSCSPISGHRSVSWYQQTPGQGLQFLFEYFSETQRNKGNFPGRFSGRQFSNSRSEMNVSTLELGDSALYLCASSFDGSAYNEQFFGPGTRLTVL.

The chain uses TRBV5-5 and TRBJ1-2; 9 bases fit TRBD1. The V gene's germline CDR1 is SGHKS and CDR2 YYEKEE (reference sequence). This CDR3 region has 16 residues. Trimming at V came to 0 bases and at J to 5 bases, leaving 8 bases not matched to a gene. CDR3 sequence reads: CASSLDLGQGRYGYTF. CDR3 bases: TGTGCCAGCAGCTTGGATCTGGGACAGGGACGTTATGGCTACACCTTC.

This clone was picked up a small number of times. The chain is built from TRBV15 and TRBJ1-4, with a weak D call TRBD1 (6 bases). This CDR3 has 18 amino acids. V was shortened by 0 bases and J by 0 bases, with 14 bases between the two germline ends. The germline V gene has CDR1 LNHNV and CDR2 YYDKDF (reference sequence). The CDR3 DNA sequence: TGTGCCACCAGCAGAGAAACAGGGAAGATTGCAACTAATGAAAAACTGTTTTTT. Encoded protein: CATSRETGKIATNEKLFF.

J is TRBJ1-1 and V is TRBV12-5, with 7 bases identical to TRBD1. V was pared by 6 bases and J by 3 bases, with 16 bases of the junction left unmatched. The CDR3 spans 17 residues. Germline V gene sequence: CDR1 LGHNT, CDR2 FRNRAP. CDR3 sequence reads: CASGQKPADRADTEAFF. CDR3 bases: TGTGCTAGTGGCCAAAAACCTGCCGACAGGGCCGACACTGAAGCTTTCTTT.

This clone occurred once. This chain links TRBV9 with TRBJ2-7; the D is unclear. The germline V and J ends were trimmed by 0 bases and 1 base, with 8 bases remaining between them. The CDR3 is made up of 14 amino acids. Germline CDR1 SGDLS, CDR2 YYNGEE. The DNA for the CDR3 is TGTGCCAGCAGCGTAGGTAGCACTTCCTACGAGCAGTACTTC. Translated: CASSVGSTSYEQYF.

As DNA, the CDR3 is TGCGCCACGGGGACAGGGCCCGGGGAGCAGTACTTC. This sequence encodes CATGTGPGEQYF. V usage is TRBV5-1 and J usage is TRBJ2-7; 9 nucleotides match TRBD1. The trim removed 9 bases at V and 7 bases at J, leaving 8 bases unmatched. CDR3 size: 12 residues. Germline CDR1 SGHRS, CDR2 YFSETQ.